The rows below give T cell receptor beta chains drawn from one sample of a study of naive and memory T cell subsets. One entry per CDR3 protein, called by TCRdb with MiXCR from the UMI-ligation and nested PCR reads. The repertoire holds 130,000 to 150,000 distinct CDR3 sequences, with about 18% as singletons. Sequencing was done on a sample of naive CD4+ T cells from blood. All receptors derive from a human donor in good health. The CDR3 runs from the conserved cysteine through the conserved F or W.

V,J,CDR3
TRBV2,TRBJ2-2,CASSETRATGELFF
TRBV28,TRBJ2-1,CASSPSVSSYNEQFF
TRBV20-1,TRBJ2-1,CSARDTGGPYNEQFF
TRBV12-3/TRBV12-4,TRBJ2-1,CASSLSLAGDEQFF
TRBV7-2,TRBJ2-5,CASSFRAAETQYF
TRBV10-3,TRBJ2-2,CAISVVDPTNTGELFF
TRBV11-1,TRBJ2-1,CASSLDRPHNEQFF
TRBV7-2,TRBJ2-5,CASSRLTGVETQYF
TRBV6-5,TRBJ1-1,CASSGSGYENTEAFF
TRBV4-1,TRBJ2-3,CASSPMGLAGKYTDTQYF
TRBV6-5,TRBJ1-3,CASSPWTRNSGNTIYF
TRBV7-9,TRBJ2-2,CAKDDRGATGELFF
TRBV5-1,TRBJ2-5,CASSLDEQGETQYF
TRBV5-4,TRBJ2-7,CASSLYLQGAPEQYF
TRBV29-1,TRBJ1-2,CSVYRGWGYTF
TRBV20-1,TRBJ2-1,CSASTSGLYNEQFF
TRBV5-1,TRBJ2-7,CASKRQDEQYF
TRBV11-2,TRBJ2-1,CASSSGPVSGRSQGF
TRBV2,TRBJ2-1,CASSVRQGLSYNEQFF
TRBV30,TRBJ2-7,CAWRDSYEQYF
TRBV10-3,TRBJ2-7,CAITGQLDYEQYF
TRBV5-1,TRBJ1-1,CASSQQVANTEAFF
TRBV20-1,TRBJ2-5,CSASQLFQETQYF
TRBV4-2,TRBJ2-7,CASSQDRDGTTYEQYF
TRBV19,TRBJ2-2,CASSESGTSVNTGELFF
TRBV6-5,TRBJ2-3,CASTSGLAGRADTQYF
TRBV6-2/TRBV6-3,TRBJ2-5,CASSYKGSQETQYF
TRBV2,TRBJ2-5,CASNQGGETQYF
TRBV5-1,TRBJ2-3,CASSRGRVTDTQYF
TRBV6-2/TRBV6-3,TRBJ2-7,CASSREGSSYEQYF
TRBV7-9,TRBJ2-3,CASSLGLAGALQYF
TRBV5-1,TRBJ1-4,CASSAGMVEKLFF
TRBV5-6,TRBJ1-1,CASSLGAGGSMNTEAFF
TRBV6-1,TRBJ1-4,CASSESGRLSFSFF
TRBV15,TRBJ2-1,CATSRDPGTSSYNEQFF
TRBV12-3/TRBV12-4,TRBJ2-3,CASSLIAGGLTDTQYF
TRBV15,TRBJ2-3,CATSGSGRVSTDTQYF
TRBV14,TRBJ2-3,CASSQDRNLGATDTQYF
TRBV29-1,TRBJ2-3,CSVGERDGRDTQYF
TRBV20-1,TRBJ2-2,CSALTGGFGGELFF
TRBV10-3,TRBJ1-1,CASKRDKLNTEAFF
TRBV2,TRBJ2-7,CASKTLWGPDYEQYF
TRBV7-9,TRBJ2-2,CASRTREQNTGELFF
TRBV5-1,TRBJ1-1,CASSFGHIQYEAFF
TRBV6-1,TRBJ2-5,CASSEPVSGTETQYF
TRBV5-1,TRBJ2-7,CASSGNSGTDYEQYF
TRBV5-1,TRBJ2-7,CASSPGPGSYEQYF
TRBV5-1,TRBJ2-5,CASSLGSEETQYF
TRBV20-1,TRBJ2-1,CSSPWGSSYNEQFF
TRBV5-6,TRBJ1-1,CASSLVEYTEAFF
TRBV6-2/TRBV6-3,TRBJ2-3,CASRLTDTQYF
TRBV12-3/TRBV12-4,TRBJ2-7,CASSPQSSYEQYF
TRBV5-1,TRBJ2-1,CASSVTSGIHEQFF
TRBV20-1,TRBJ2-7,CSANSGTNSYEQYF
TRBV30,TRBJ2-4,CAWSRSSILAKNIQYF